Included here is one T cell receptor (beta chain) sequence, with context. The antigen is unknown. These data belong to a study of T cells in narcolepsy. Study-wide results and limits: Autoreactive clone sequences were missing from some blood memory CD4+ repertoires. HCRT-specific and TRIB2-specific autoreactive clonotypes appeared among same-patient CSF and blood CD4+ clonotypes.

Clones were sequenced by immunoSEQ multiplex PCR, and TCRdb holds only the in-frame ones, with some missing. This sample has about 25,000 clones, with just under 85% found just once. There are 14 residues in the CDR3. The germline CDR1 and CDR2 sequences are KGHSH and LQKENI. The clonotype comes from a human donor with narcolepsy. Sequenced material: CD45RA- memory CD4+ T cells from PBMCs. V usage is TRBV18 and J usage is TRBJ2-5; the D is unclear. The J call is doubtful: the DNA matches TRBJ2-7 better. The CDR3 coding sequence is TGTGCCAGCTCACCACGGCCCGGACCCTACGAGCAGTACTTC. Translation: CASSPRPGPYEQYF.